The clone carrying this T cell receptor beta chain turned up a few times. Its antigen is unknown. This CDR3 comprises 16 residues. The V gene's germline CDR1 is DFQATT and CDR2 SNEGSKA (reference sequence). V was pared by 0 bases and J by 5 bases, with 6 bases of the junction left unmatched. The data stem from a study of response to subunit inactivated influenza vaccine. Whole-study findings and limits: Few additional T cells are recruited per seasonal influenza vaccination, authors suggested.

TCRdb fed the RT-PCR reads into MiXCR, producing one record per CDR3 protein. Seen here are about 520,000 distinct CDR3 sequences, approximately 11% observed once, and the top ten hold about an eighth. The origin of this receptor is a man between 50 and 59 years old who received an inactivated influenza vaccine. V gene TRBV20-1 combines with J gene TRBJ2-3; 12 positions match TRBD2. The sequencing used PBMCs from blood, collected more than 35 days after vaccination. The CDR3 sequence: CSARDWTSGTRDTQYF. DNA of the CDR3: TGCAGTGCTAGAGATTGGACTAGCGGGACAAGAGATACGCAGTATTTT.